The sequence of this T cell receptor (beta chain) was determined in a study of early T cells in non-severe SARS-CoV-2 infection. Notes on the study in general: There was a bias toward anti-spike CD8 responses in VDJdb matching, which missed private and CD4 specificities.

Unique molecular identifiers were affixed to single, distinct cDNA molecules. Each CDR3 protein gets one entry after TCRdb re-called the 5' RACE reads with MiXCR. The sample lists some 62,000 distinct CDR3 sequences, less than 10% occurring once. This clonotype has ten or more counts. Antigen specificity is unknown. Sequencing used whole blood. This sequence originates from an adult who was a healthcare worker with PCR-confirmed SARS-CoV-2 infection or an uninfected control (not recorded which).

Here the CDR3 reads CASSSRQGPQETQYF. The CDR3 DNA follows: TGTGCCAGCAGTTCGCGACAGGGCCCCCAAGAGACCCAGTACTTC. The chain uses TRBV27 and TRBJ2-5; 7 positions match TRBD1. Germline trimming cut 4 bases from V and 1 base from J; bases unmatched to any gene: 6. The CDR3 has 15 amino acids. The germline CDR1 and CDR2 sequences are MNHEY and SMNVEV (reference sequence).